This T cell receptor beta chain was documented in a study of ipilimumab plus nivolumab after autologous stem cell transplantation. Trimming shortened V by 4 bases and J by 4 bases, and 9 bases separated the two germline ends. In germline, CDR1 is SNHLY, CDR2 FYNNEI. The CDR3 extends over 13 amino acids. Starting 14 to 28 days after autologous transplant, ipilimumab 1 mg/kg was given. Clones were sequenced by immunoSEQ multiplex PCR, and TCRdb holds only the in-frame ones, with some missing. The table lists approximately 40,000 clones, almost 95% of them singletons. This material consisted of PBMCs, taken in a trial of ipilimumab plus nivolumab as post-transplant consolidation. This chain uses TRBV2 with TRBJ2-3; TRBD1 is a possible D gene (6 bases). This TCR was recovered from a male donor with multiple myeloma. The CDR3 DNA reads as TGTGCCAGCAGTGCCCCAGGGGCAGATACGCAGTATTTT. This gives the protein CASSAPGADTQYF.